A single sample is the source of the 28 T cell receptor beta chains below, sequenced in a study of T cell changes during pregnancy in multiple sclerosis. TCRdb's table, derived via immunoSEQ multiplex PCR, lists solely in-frame clones and lacks some. Of tens of thousands of clones listed, around 92% are singletons. Material: CD8+ T cells from peripheral blood mononuclear cells, obtained in the second trimester of pregnancy. Receptors originate from a female donor with multiple sclerosis, enrolled in a pregnancy study.

This clone was counted once. This sequence joins TRBV7-9 and TRBJ1-1; D uncertain. Looked up from germline, CDR1 is SEHNR and CDR2 is FQNEAQ (reference sequence). CDR3 size: 12 residues. Deletions cut 5 bases from V and 1 base from J, with 5 bases between. The CDR3 DNA reads TGTGCCAGCAGCCAGGAGAACACTGAAGCTTTCTTT. Its translation: CASSQENTEAFF.

The chain employs TRBV5-1 and TRBJ2-7, with 7 bases matching TRBD1. The germline CDR1 and CDR2 sequences are SGHRS and YFSETQ. Trimming removed 4 bases from V and 5 bases from J; junction bases left unmatched: 12. This CDR3 has 15 amino acids. The CDR3 DNA follows: TGCGCCAGCAGCAAAAAAGGACAGGAATCGGACGAGCAGTACTTC. Protein: CASSKKGQESDEQYF. Supplemented by reference TRBV5-1 and TRBJ2-7, the full variable domain reads KAGVTQTPRYLIKTRGQQVTLSCSPISGHRSVSWYQQTPGQGLQFLFEYFSETQRNKGNFPGRFSGRQFSNSRSEMNVSTLELGDSALYLCASSKKGQESDEQYFGPGTRLTVT.

The chain employs TRBV29-1 and TRBJ1-1, with 8 bases matching TRBD1. The V gene's germline CDR1 is SQVTM and CDR2 ANQGSEA. The CDR3 has 14 residues. The trim removed 5 bases at V and 4 bases at J, leaving 9 bases unmatched. In DNA, the CDR3 is TGCAGCGTTAGCCCGGACAGGGCCGGCACTGAAGCTTTCTTT. Its protein product is CSVSPDRAGTEAFF.

The chain joins TRBV19 to TRBJ1-1; TRBD1 is a possible D gene (5 bases). V was trimmed by 7 bases and J by 4 bases, leaving 16 bases between them. Looked up from germline, CDR1 is LNHDA and CDR2 is SQIVND (reference sequence). The CDR3 runs to 14 residues. The CDR3 bases are TGTGCCAGTAATCCCCCGGGGGACGGCACTGAAGCTTTCTTT. This encodes CASNPPGDGTEAFF.

This clone is a singleton in its sample. The chain employs TRBV4-1 and TRBJ1-1; no definite D call. This CDR3 is 12 amino acids long. Looked up from germline, CDR1 is MGHRA and CDR2 is YSYEKL. V was shortened by 1 base and J by 7 bases, with 7 bases between the two germline ends. In nucleotides, the CDR3 is TGCGCCAGCAGCCAAGGGGCAGATGAAGCTTTCTTT. Translated: CASSQGADEAFF.

This sequence joins TRBV19 and TRBJ1-5, with D unresolved. CDR3 size: 14 residues. V lost 5 bases and J 2 bases, leaving 10 bases between the germline ends. The germline gives CDR1 LNHDA, CDR2 SQIVND (reference sequence). CDR3 sequence: CASSEGSGNQPQHF. In DNA form, the CDR3 reads TGTGCCAGTAGTGAGGGATCGGGCAATCAGCCCCAGCATTTT.

In this sample, this clone turned up once. The chain uses TRBV27 and TRBJ2-7; 9 nucleotides agree with TRBD1. The trim removed 0 bases at V and 3 bases at J, leaving 3 bases unmatched. The CDR3 has 15 residues. In germline, CDR1 is MNHEY, CDR2 SMNVEV (reference sequence). CDR3 sequence: CASSLSTGGNYEQYF. The CDR3 nucleotides are TGTGCCAGCAGTTTATCGACAGGGGGAAACTACGAGCAGTACTTC.

The chain uses TRBV7-9 and TRBJ2-7; D is perhaps TRBD1 (6 bases). The CDR3 length is 17 residues. V was clipped by 4 bases and J by 0 bases, with 19 bases between them. Looked up from germline, CDR1 is SEHNR and CDR2 is FQNEAQ (reference sequence). The CDR3 is CASSSTGQGLLSYEQYF. The CDR3 DNA is TGTGCCAGCAGCTCAACGGGGCAGGGGCTTCTCTCCTACGAGCAGTACTTC.

CDR3 nucleotides: TGTGCCAGCAGCTTAGGGAGCGGGAATTGGGAGCAGTACTTC. It specifies CASSLGSGNWEQYF. The V and J genes are TRBV7-2 and TRBJ2-7; the match to TRBD2 covers 7 bases. Germline values: CDR1 SGHTA, CDR2 FQGNSA. V lost 1 base and J lost 7; bases outside the gene matches: 7. The CDR3 has 14 amino acids. Combining the CDR3 with reference TRBV7-2 and TRBJ2-7 gives the whole variable domain GAGVSQSPSNKVTEKGKDVELRCDPISGHTALYWYRQSLGQGLEFLIYFQGNSAPDKSGLPSDRFSAERTGGSVSTLTIQRTQQEDSAVYLCASSLGSGNWEQYFGPGTRLTVT.

This clone was picked up one time. The chain uses TRBV6-5 and TRBJ1-1, with D maybe TRBD1 (6 bases). CDR1 MNHEY and CDR2 SVGAGI come from the germline V gene. The CDR3 extends over 13 amino acids. V was clipped by 7 bases and J by 3 bases, with 12 bases between them. The CDR3 here is CASIQTGHTEAFF. In DNA, the CDR3 is TGTGCCAGCATTCAAACAGGGCACACTGAAGCTTTCTTT.

J is TRBJ2-5 and V is TRBV2, with TRBD2 matching over 8 bases. The V gene's germline CDR1 is SNHLY and CDR2 FYNNEI. The CDR3 runs 17 residues. Trimming took 0 bases from V and 2 from J; bases not matched to a gene: 8. CDR3 coding DNA: TGTGCCAGCAGTGAAGCGCTGGCTAGCGGGTATCAAGAGACCCAGTACTTC. Its translation is CASSEALASGYQETQYF.

The chain recombines TRBV4-1 with TRBJ2-7; 9 nucleotides match TRBD2. With 0 bases clipped from V and 3 bases from J, the junction kept 3 bases outside the gene matches. Germline V gene lookup returns CDR1 MGHRA and CDR2 YSYEKL. This CDR3 is 15 amino acids long. CDR3 protein: CASSQESGRLYEQYF. The CDR3 coding sequence is TGCGCCAGCAGCCAAGAGAGCGGGAGGCTCTACGAGCAGTACTTC.

The rearrangement links TRBV5-4 to TRBJ2-2; D gene ambiguous. CDR3 length: 14 amino acids. The germline V gene has CDR1 SGHNT and CDR2 YYREEE (reference sequence). V was shortened by 0 bases and J by 4 bases, with 7 bases between the two germline ends. The CDR3 sequence: CASSLESSTGELFF. CDR3 DNA: TGTGCCAGCAGCTTGGAGTCCAGCACCGGGGAGCTGTTTTTT.

The V call is TRBV9, the J call TRBJ2-1; weak D call: TRBD2 (7 bases). The CDR3 has 15 residues. The germline V gene encodes CDR1 SGDLS and CDR2 YYNGEE. V shed 0 bases and J shed 8 bases, with 15 bases lying between them. As DNA, the CDR3 is TGTGCCAGCAGCGTAGTGGGGGGGCCCCCCCATGAGCAGTTCTTC. Protein product: CASSVVGGPPHEQFF.

The chain links TRBV6-6 to TRBJ1-4; D gene ambiguous. Germline V gene sequence: CDR1 MNHNY, CDR2 SVGAGI (reference sequence). The CDR3 length is 11 residues. Trimming shortened V by 8 bases and J by 5 bases, and 6 bases separated the two germline ends. This chain's CDR3 is CASSRNEKLFF. The CDR3 nucleotides are TGTGCCAGCTCGAGGAATGAAAAACTGTTTTTT.

The chain carries TRBV7-9 and TRBJ2-1, with 13 nucleotides matching TRBD2. Germline V gene data show CDR1 as SEHNR and CDR2 as FQNEAQ (reference sequence). With 5 bases clipped from V and 5 bases from J, the junction kept 12 bases outside the gene matches. CDR3 length equals 18 residues. For the CDR3, the DNA is TGTGCCAGCAGCACGACCATACGGACTAGCGGGGGACACAATGAGCAGTTCTTC. Its protein product is CASSTTIRTSGGHNEQFF.

The V gene is TRBV19, the J gene TRBJ1-1, with TRBD1 matching 8 bases. The CDR3 extends over 13 amino acids. Trimming took 3 bases from V and 6 from J; bases not matched to a gene: 3. From germline, CDR1 is LNHDA and CDR2 SQIVND (reference sequence). The CDR3 region is CASSIQQGAEAFF. DNA of the CDR3: TGTGCCAGTAGTATCCAACAGGGGGCTGAAGCTTTCTTT.

The chain couples TRBV11-2 to TRBJ2-7; D may be TRBD2 (5 bases). V lost 0 bases and J 0 bases, leaving 18 bases between the germline ends. The CDR3 spans 18 residues. Germline V gives CDR1 SGHAT, CDR2 FQNNGV. CDR3 residues: CASSLEGDWTWGSYEQYF. CDR3 DNA: TGTGCCAGCAGCTTAGAGGGAGATTGGACCTGGGGCTCCTACGAGCAGTACTTC.

J is TRBJ2-7 and V is TRBV7-9; 9 positions agree with TRBD1. The CDR3 spans 16 residues. From germline, CDR1 is SEHNR and CDR2 FQNEAQ (reference sequence). V shed 5 bases, J shed 4 bases, and the junction held 12 bases outside the gene matches. The CDR3: CASSMPETGGPYEQYF. In nucleotides, the CDR3 is TGTGCCAGCAGCATGCCTGAGACAGGGGGTCCTTACGAGCAGTACTTC.

The chain is built from TRBV27 and TRBJ1-5; D remains unclear. CDR3 length: 13 residues. The V end was cut by 4 bases, the J end by 0 bases, with 4 bases between. The germline V gene encodes CDR1 MNHEY and CDR2 SMNVEV (reference sequence). This CDR3 is CASSYYSNQPQHF. CDR3 DNA sequence: TGTGCCAGCAGTTATTATAGCAATCAGCCCCAGCATTTT.

J is TRBJ2-7 and V is TRBV5-1; tentatively, D is TRBD2 (6 bases). Germline-derived CDR1 and CDR2 are SGHRS and YFSETQ. The CDR3 is made up of 16 amino acids. Trimming shortened V by 0 bases and J by 3 bases, and 16 bases separated the two germline ends. CDR3 sequence reads: CASSLVGGLTDYEQYF. In DNA, the CDR3 is TGCGCCAGCAGCTTGGTCGGGGGACTTACCGACTACGAGCAGTACTTC.

This CDR3 reads CASSPSSRTGPHEQYF. The CDR3 nucleotides are TGTGCCAGCTCACCGTCTTCCCGGACAGGGCCCCACGAGCAGTACTTC. The chain links TRBV18 to TRBJ2-7; TRBD1 agrees at 8 bases. Germline V CDR1 and CDR2: KGHSH, LQKENI. The V segment lost 3 bases and the J segment 5 bases; nucleotides outside the gene matches: 12. The CDR3 is 16 amino acids.

V and J are TRBV7-9 and TRBJ2-1; D is uncertain. Germline V gene data show CDR1 as SEHNR and CDR2 as FQNEAQ (reference sequence). V lost 0 bases and J lost 2, with 5 bases in between. This CDR3 spans 14 amino acids. The CDR3 DNA reads TGTGCCAGCAGCTTAGCGCAGACCTACAATGAGCAGTTCTTC. Encoded protein: CASSLAQTYNEQFF.

The V gene is TRBV10-3, the J gene TRBJ2-5, with 7 bases fitting TRBD1. Germline V gene lookup returns CDR1 ENHRY and CDR2 SYGVKD. The CDR3 is 15 amino acids. V was pared by 2 bases and J by 2 bases, with 5 bases of the junction left unmatched. CDR3 protein: CAISEEGAMQETQYF. The CDR3, as DNA: TGTGCCATCAGTGAGGAGGGGGCGATGCAAGAGACCCAGTACTTC.

The rearrangement links TRBV29-1 to TRBJ2-7; weak D call: TRBD1 (6 bases). The V end lost 7 bases, the J end lost 1 base, and 11 bases lay between the germline ends. The CDR3 covers 12 residues. Germline V lookup: CDR1 SQVTM, CDR2 ANQGSEA. CDR3 nucleotides: TGCAGCGCCGAGGACAGTTCCTACGAGCAGTACTTC. Its translation: CSAEDSSYEQYF.

The V call is TRBV19, the J call TRBJ1-5; TRBD1 matches at 10 bases. Germline V gene lookup returns CDR1 LNHDA and CDR2 SQIVND (reference sequence). The CDR3 is 14 amino acids. V shed 6 bases, J shed 7 bases, and the junction held 6 bases outside the gene matches. Here the CDR3 reads CASSPGTGVQPQHF. The CDR3 coding sequence is TGTGCCAGTAGCCCCGGGACAGGGGTCCAGCCCCAGCATTTT. Combining the CDR3 with reference TRBV19 and TRBJ1-5 gives the whole variable domain DGGITQSPKYLFRKEGQNVTLSCEQNLNHDAMYWYRQDPGQGLRLIYYSQIVNDFQKGDIAEGYSVSREKKESFPLTVTSAQKNPTAFYLCASSPGTGVQPQHFGDGTRLSIL.

Here the CDR3 reads CSVDSDEDEKLFF. DNA of the CDR3: TGCAGCGTTGATTCTGACGAGGATGAAAAACTGTTTTTT. This chain uses TRBV29-1 with TRBJ1-4; D remains ambiguous. Per germline, CDR1 SQVTM and CDR2 ANQGSEA. V lost 3 bases, J lost 6 bases, and 11 bases lay in between. This CDR3 has 13 amino acids.

The chain links TRBV5-1 to TRBJ1-5, with TRBD1 as a possible D gene (6 bases). CDR1 and CDR2 from the germline V gene are SGHRS and YFSETQ. There are 15 residues in the CDR3. Trimming stripped 0 bases from V and 6 bases from J, with 13 bases between. The CDR3 here is CASSLASGAGQPQHF. CDR3 DNA: TGCGCCAGCAGCTTGGCGTCAGGGGCGGGTCAGCCCCAGCATTTT.